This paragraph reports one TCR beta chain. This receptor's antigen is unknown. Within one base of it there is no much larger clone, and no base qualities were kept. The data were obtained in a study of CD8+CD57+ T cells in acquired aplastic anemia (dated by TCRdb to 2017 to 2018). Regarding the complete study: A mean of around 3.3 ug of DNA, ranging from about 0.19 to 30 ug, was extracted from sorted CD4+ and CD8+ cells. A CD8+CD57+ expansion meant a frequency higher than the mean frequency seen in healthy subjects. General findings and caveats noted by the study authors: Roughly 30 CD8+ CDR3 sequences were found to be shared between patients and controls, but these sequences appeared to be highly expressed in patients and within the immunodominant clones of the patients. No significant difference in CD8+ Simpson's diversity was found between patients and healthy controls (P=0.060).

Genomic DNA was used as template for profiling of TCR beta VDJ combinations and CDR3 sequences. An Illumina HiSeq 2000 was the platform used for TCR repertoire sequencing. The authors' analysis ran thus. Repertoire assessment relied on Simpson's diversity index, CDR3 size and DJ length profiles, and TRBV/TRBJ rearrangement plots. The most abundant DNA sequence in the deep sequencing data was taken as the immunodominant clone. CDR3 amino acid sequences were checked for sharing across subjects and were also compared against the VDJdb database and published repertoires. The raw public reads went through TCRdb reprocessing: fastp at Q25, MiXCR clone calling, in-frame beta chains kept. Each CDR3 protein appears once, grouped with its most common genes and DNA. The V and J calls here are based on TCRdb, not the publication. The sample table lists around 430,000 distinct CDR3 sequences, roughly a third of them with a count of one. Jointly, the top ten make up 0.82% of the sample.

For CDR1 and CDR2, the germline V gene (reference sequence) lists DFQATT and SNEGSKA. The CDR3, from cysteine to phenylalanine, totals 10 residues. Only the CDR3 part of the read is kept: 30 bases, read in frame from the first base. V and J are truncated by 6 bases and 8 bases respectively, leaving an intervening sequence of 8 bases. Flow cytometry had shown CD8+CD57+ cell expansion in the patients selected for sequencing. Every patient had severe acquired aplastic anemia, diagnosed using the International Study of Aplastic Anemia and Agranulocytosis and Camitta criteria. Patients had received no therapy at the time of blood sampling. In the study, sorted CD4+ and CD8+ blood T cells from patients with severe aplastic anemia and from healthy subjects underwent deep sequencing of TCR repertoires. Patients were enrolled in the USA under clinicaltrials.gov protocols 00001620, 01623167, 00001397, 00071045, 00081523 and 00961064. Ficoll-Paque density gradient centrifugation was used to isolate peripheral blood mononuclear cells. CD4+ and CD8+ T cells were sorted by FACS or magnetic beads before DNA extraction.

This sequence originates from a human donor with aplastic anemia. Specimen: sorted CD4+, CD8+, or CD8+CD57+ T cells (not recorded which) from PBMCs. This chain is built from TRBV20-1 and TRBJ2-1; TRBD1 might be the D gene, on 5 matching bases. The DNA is TGCAGTGCCATAGGGGATGAGCAGTTCTTC. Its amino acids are CSAIGDEQFF.